The clone carrying this TCR beta chain has a handful of counts. Its antigen is unidentified. The data stem from a study of Ad26.COV2.S vaccination and SARS-CoV-2 variants. Notes on the study in general: Across vaccine and placebo recipients, the breadth of non-spike TCRs was similar. Estimates derived from TCR breadth and depth analyses may have underestimated total T cell responses.

CDR1 LGHDT and CDR2 YNNKEL come from the germline V gene (reference sequence). There are 14 residues in the CDR3. Trimming removed 4 bases at V and 1 base at J, with 10 bases between. Here immunoSEQ multiplex PCR was the method, and the copy in TCRdb shows in-frame clones only, minus some. The profile covers about 500,000 clones, with roughly 87% appearing a single time and 1.5% to 2% taken by the ten largest. Indicated treatment: 15 to 20 received Ad26.COV2.S at low or high dose, single or two shots; about 5 received placebo; per-sample allocation not given. Sampling took place 63 days after the first vaccine or placebo injection. Expressing Wuhan-strain SARS-CoV-2 spike, an Ad26 vector served as the vaccine.

Material: peripheral blood, obtained in a trial of Ad26.COV2.S vaccine versus placebo. The J gene is TRBJ1-1, the V gene TRBV3-1 (or the pseudogene TRBV3-2), with D maybe TRBD1 (6 bases). The sequence was obtained from a person aged 18 to 59 who received the Ad26.COV2.S COVID-19 vaccine or a placebo. This chain's CDR3 is CASSPYRENTEAFF. DNA for the CDR3: TGTGCCAGCAGCCCCTACAGGGAGAACACTGAAGCTTTCTTT.